The clone carrying this T cell receptor beta chain was found a few times. The antigen is unknown. The DNA is omitted, as the CDR3 cannot be located on it reliably, and the CDR3 follows TCRdb's listing. TCRdb re-called the RACE reads with MiXCR, one entry per CDR3 protein. This sample has about 380,000 distinct CDR3 sequences; about 6.9% occur once, and the top ten carry under 7%. This sample is drawn from a study of human T cells and chemical hapten exposure. Study as a whole: An approximately 2 cm by approximately 2 cm inner upper arm patch received 2% DPC for sensitization. General observations from the study: Controls formed significantly fewer large CDR3 similarity clusters than expanded TCRs did.

The sample's time point: patch test 2, 6 weeks after DPC sensitization. The sample's treatment: therapeutic diphenylcyclopropenone sensitization with weekly scalp DPC. Specimen: whole blood, collected in connection with sensitization to the hapten diphenylcyclopropenone (DPC). The origin of this receptor is a woman between 18 and 30 years old with alopecia areata. Some clones in this sample may be carry-over from other donors' samples.

The CDR3 sequence is CASSSSDRNTEAFF. This chain joins TRBV6-6 and TRBJ1-1; TRBD1 is the table's D call and was not checked against the DNA. The germline V gene encodes CDR1 MNHNY and CDR2 SVGAGI (reference sequence). The CDR3 totals 14 residues, both ends included.